This entry concerns a single T cell receptor (beta chain). The CDR3 consists of 16 residues. Trimming removed 0 bases at V and 0 bases at J, with 11 bases between. The germline V gene encodes CDR1 SGHRS and CDR2 YFSETQ. This entry belongs to a study of blood T cell repertoires in COVID-19. Study context: Italy, Spain and the United States were the sources of the convalescent and acute COVID-19 samples.

Clones were read by immunoSEQ multiplex PCR, and TCRdb kept only the in-frame ones, dropping some. The table includes 250,000 to 300,000 clones, 88% detected once. Followed longitudinally, the Seattle patients had been enrolled during active infection. This chain connects TRBV5-1 to TRBJ2-3; no definite D call. The TCR was taken from a woman in her 30s with COVID-19, enrolled during active disease. Sequencing was performed on peripheral blood. The chain's CDR3 is CASSLVSHASTDTQYF. The DNA of the CDR3 is TGCGCCAGCAGCTTGGTATCACACGCTAGCACAGATACGCAGTATTTT.